The sequence of this TCR beta chain was determined in a study of control samples from healthy donors and cancer patients. TCRdb's table, derived via immunoSEQ multiplex PCR, lists solely in-frame clones and lacks some. Of approximately 130,000 clones listed, around 90% are singletons. The sequenced sample consisted of blood. The receptor was derived from a middle-aged man in good health.

The CDR3 region has the DNA TGTGCCAGCAGCGTGGAGGGACGGAGGACTGAAGCTTTCTTT. Amino acids: CASSVEGRRTEAFF. The genes are TRBV9 and TRBJ1-1, with D tentatively TRBD1 (5 bases). The germline gives CDR1 SGDLS, CDR2 YYNGEE. Trimming removed 2 bases from V and 5 bases from J, with 13 bases in between. This CDR3 is 14 amino acids long. Full variable domain (remainder filled in from reference TRBV9 and TRBJ1-1): DSGVTQTPKHLITATGQRVTLRCSPRSGDLSVYWYQQSLDQGLQFLIQYYNGEERAKGNILERFSAQQFPDLHSELNLSSLELGDSALYFCASSVEGRRTEAFFGQGTRLTVV.